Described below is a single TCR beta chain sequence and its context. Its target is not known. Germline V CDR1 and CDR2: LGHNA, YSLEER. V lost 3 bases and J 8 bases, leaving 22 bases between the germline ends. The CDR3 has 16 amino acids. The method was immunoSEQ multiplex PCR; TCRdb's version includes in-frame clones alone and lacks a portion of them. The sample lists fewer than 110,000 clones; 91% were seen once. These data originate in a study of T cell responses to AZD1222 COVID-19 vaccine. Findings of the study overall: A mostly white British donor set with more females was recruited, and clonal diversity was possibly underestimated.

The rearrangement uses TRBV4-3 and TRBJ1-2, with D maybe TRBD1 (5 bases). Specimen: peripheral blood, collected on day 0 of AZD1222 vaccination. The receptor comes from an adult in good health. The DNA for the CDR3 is TGCGCCAGCAGCCAGGACACAGAGGGGAGGATCGGGGGCTACACCTTC. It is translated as CASSQDTEGRIGGYTF.